This passage covers 13 T cell receptor beta chains from one sample sequenced in a study of regulatory T cells in long-lasting Graves disease. The time point here: newly diagnosed GD, antithyroid drugs for less than 3 months. There was RNA extracted from PBMCs, and the TCR library was made from it. Arm-PCR of CDR3 regions and iRepertoire HTBI primers were the basis on which TCR beta libraries were built. TCRdb reanalysed the multiplex PCR reads using MiXCR and keeps one entry per CDR3 protein. The sample has under 500,000 distinct CDR3 sequences, about 16% seen once. The same data also went into a second study, on T cells in Graves' hyperthyroidism and ophthalmopathy.

The sample in question was peripheral blood mononuclear cells (PBMCs), obtained at new diagnosis, from a patient treated with antithyroid drugs. Every receptor here comes from a woman aged 25 to 45 with Graves disease.

There are many counts of this clonotype. This chain uses TRBV5-8 with TRBJ1-5; unclear D gene. V was cut by 8 bases and J by 0 bases, with 12 bases left in between. The CDR3 is 14 residues long. Germline loops: CDR1 SGHTS, CDR2 YDEGEE. The CDR3 DNA follows: TGTGCCAGTAACGAGGGATATAGCAATCAGCCCCAGCATTTT. This translates into CASNEGYSNQPQHF.

This clonotype has a count of ten or more. The V call is TRBV20-1, the J call TRBJ2-2, with D possibly TRBD2 on 5 matching bases. V gave up 3 bases and J gave up 11 bases, with 13 bases separating them. The CDR3 covers 12 residues. CDR1 and CDR2 from the germline V gene are DFQATT and SNEGSKA (reference sequence). The CDR3 region is CSASSGEAELFF. Written as DNA, the CDR3 is TGCAGTGCTAGCTCCGGGGAAGCAGAGCTGTTTTTT.

This clonotype appeared many times. This chain links TRBV11-2 with TRBJ1-1; maybe TRBD1 (6 bases). The CDR3 has 13 amino acids. Germline V gives CDR1 SGHAT, CDR2 FQNNGV. V shed 5 bases and J shed 6 bases, with 13 bases lying between them. The CDR3 bases are TGTGCCAGCAGCATAGGGGGTCGGGCTGAAGCTTTCTTT. It specifies CASSIGGRAEAFF.

This clonotype was seen a handful of times. The chain has TRBV29-1 and TRBJ1-2; 9 nucleotides line up with TRBD1. This CDR3 is 15 amino acids long. V gave up 7 bases and J gave up 3 bases; unmatched junction bases: 12. Germline CDR1 is SQVTM and CDR2 is ANQGSEA. The CDR3 loop reads CSGGTGPNQDYGYTF. DNA of the CDR3: TGCAGCGGGGGGACAGGGCCCAACCAAGACTATGGCTACACCTTC.

This clonotype was counted at least ten times. This chain connects TRBV6-2 or TRBV6-3 to TRBJ2-1; unclear D gene. The CDR3 contains 12 residues. V was pared by 2 bases and J by 8 bases, with 7 bases between. Germline CDR1 and CDR2: MNHEY and SVGEGT. The CDR3 reads CASSYPAYEQFF. CDR3 bases: TGTGCCAGCAGTTACCCAGCGTATGAGCAGTTCTTC.

This chain connects TRBV4-3 to TRBJ2-4; 15 bases align to TRBD2. Unmatched junction bases numbered 8, after V lost 2 bases and J lost 6 bases. The germline CDR1 and CDR2 sequences are LGHNA and YSLEER. This CDR3 has 18 amino acids. Here the CDR3 reads CASSQNPGLAGGPNIQYF. In nucleotides, the CDR3 is TGCGCCAGCAGCCAAAATCCGGGACTAGCGGGAGGCCCAAACATTCAGTACTTC.

This clonotype was observed many times. The V call is TRBV24-1, the J call TRBJ2-1; TRBD1 matches at 8 bases. The CDR3 spans 15 residues. Looked up from germline, CDR1 is KGHDR and CDR2 is SFDVKD. The V gene end was trimmed by 6 bases and the J gene end by 8 bases; junction bases not matched to a gene: 11. The CDR3 DNA reads TGTGCCACCAGTCCCTCCACCGGGACAGGCGATGAGCAGTTCTTC. Amino acid sequence: CATSPSTGTGDEQFF.

A few counts support this clonotype. The rearrangement links TRBV29-1 to TRBJ2-3, with 8 bases matching TRBD2. Per germline, CDR1 SQVTM and CDR2 ANQGSEA. The CDR3 length is 15 residues. Unmatched junction bases numbered 14, after V lost 6 bases and J lost 6 bases. The CDR3, as DNA: TGCAGCGTCCGGCTAGAGGCGGGAGGTTATGATACGCAGTATTTT. Protein sequence: CSVRLEAGGYDTQYF.

The sample holds many counts of this clonotype. J is TRBJ2-5 and V is TRBV7-8; D is uncertain. This CDR3 has 13 amino acids. The germline gives CDR1 SGHVS, CDR2 FQNEAQ. V lost 2 bases and J 9 bases, leaving 13 bases between the germline ends. CDR3 in amino acids: CASSLTKLGSQYF. The CDR3, as DNA: TGTGCCAGCAGCTTAACCAAATTGGGGTCCCAGTACTTC. Full variable domain (missing parts from reference TRBV7-8 and TRBJ2-5): GAGVSQSPRYKVAKRGQDVALRCDPISGHVSLFWYQQALGQGPEFLTYFQNEAQLDKSGLPSDRFFAERPEGSVSTLKIQRTQQEDSAVYLCASSLTKLGSQYFGPGTRLLVL.

This clonotype was counted many times. The V gene is TRBV4-1, the J gene TRBJ1-6, with no clear D. V lost 0 bases, J lost 4 bases, and 13 bases lay in between. The V gene's germline CDR1 is MGHRA and CDR2 YSYEKL. CDR3 size: 17 residues. The CDR3 nucleotides read TGCGCCAGCAGCCAAGACAGGTCGAGCGGATATAATTCACCCCTCCACTTT. It is translated as CASSQDRSSGYNSPLHF.

This chain links TRBV2 with TRBJ2-5; TRBD1 is a possible D gene (5 bases). CDR3 size: 14 residues. The germline V gene encodes CDR1 SNHLY and CDR2 FYNNEI. The V gene lost 8 bases and the J gene lost 2 bases, with 15 bases spanning the gap. The DNA for the CDR3 is TGTGCCAGCTATGGACAAGTAACACAAGAGACCCAGTACTTC. This sequence encodes CASYGQVTQETQYF.

The chain recombines TRBV9 with TRBJ2-1; 10 nucleotides align to TRBD2. V shed 5 bases, J shed 9 bases, and the junction held 5 bases outside the gene matches. The CDR3 has 13 residues. Germline lookup yields CDR1 SGDLS and CDR2 YYNGEE. CDR3 amino acids: CASRGLADGEQFF. The DNA of the CDR3 is TGTGCCAGCAGAGGACTAGCGGATGGTGAGCAGTTCTTC.

Notes on this clonotype: A much larger clone lies a single base off, so this may be a read error. J is TRBJ2-3 and V is TRBV7-9; TRBD1 matches 7 bases. The end of the DNA fits TRBJ2-1 better, so the J call may be wrong. Germline V gene data show CDR1 as SEHNR and CDR2 as FQNEAQ (reference sequence). The CDR3 contains 14 residues. The chain's CDR3 is CASSREGTDYEQFF. CDR3 in DNA: TGCGCCAGCAGCAGGGAAGGGACAGATTACGAGCAGTTCTTC.